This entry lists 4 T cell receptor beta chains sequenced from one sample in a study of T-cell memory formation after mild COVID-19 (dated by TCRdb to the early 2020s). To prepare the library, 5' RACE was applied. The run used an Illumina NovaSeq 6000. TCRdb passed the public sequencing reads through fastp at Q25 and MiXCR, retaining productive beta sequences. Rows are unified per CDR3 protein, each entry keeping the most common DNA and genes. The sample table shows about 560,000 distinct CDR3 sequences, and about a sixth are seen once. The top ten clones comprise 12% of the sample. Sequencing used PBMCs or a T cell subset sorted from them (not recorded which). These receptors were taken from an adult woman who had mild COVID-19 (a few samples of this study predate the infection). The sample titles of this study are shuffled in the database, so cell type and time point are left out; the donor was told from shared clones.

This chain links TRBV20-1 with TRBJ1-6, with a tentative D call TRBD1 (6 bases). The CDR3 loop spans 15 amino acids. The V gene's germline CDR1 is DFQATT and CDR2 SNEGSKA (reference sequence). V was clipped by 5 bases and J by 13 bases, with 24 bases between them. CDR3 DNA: TGCAGTGCTCCCACCCGGGGGACACCCGTTTCCCCCCTCCACTTT. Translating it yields CSAPTRGTPVSPLHF.

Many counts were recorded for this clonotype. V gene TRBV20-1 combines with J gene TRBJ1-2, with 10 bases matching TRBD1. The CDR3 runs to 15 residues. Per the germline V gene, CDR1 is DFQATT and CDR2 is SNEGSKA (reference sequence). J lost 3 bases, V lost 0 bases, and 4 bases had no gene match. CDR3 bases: TGCAGTGCTAGAGATTTGGGGACAGGGGACTATGGCTACACCTTC. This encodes CSARDLGTGDYGYTF.

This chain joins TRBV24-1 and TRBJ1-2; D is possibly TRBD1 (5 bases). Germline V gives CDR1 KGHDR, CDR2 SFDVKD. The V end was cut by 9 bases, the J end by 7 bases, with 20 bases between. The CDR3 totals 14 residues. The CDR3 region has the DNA TGTGCCACCCCCACCGACAAGACGGGGCCTGGCTACACCTTC. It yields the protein CATPTDKTGPGYTF.

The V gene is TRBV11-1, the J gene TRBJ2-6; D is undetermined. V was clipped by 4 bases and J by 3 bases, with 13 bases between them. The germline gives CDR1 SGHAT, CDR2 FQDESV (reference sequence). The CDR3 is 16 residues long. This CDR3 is CASSSRSARGANVLTF. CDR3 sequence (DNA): TGTGCCAGCAGCTCCCGGAGTGCTCGTGGGGCCAACGTCCTGACTTTC.